This T cell receptor beta chain was observed in a study of CD4+ T cells in melanoma. General study points: Diverse differentiation states were reported for melanoma neoantigen-specific CD4+ T cells. CD8+ T cell, macrophage and B cell function reportedly correlated with neoantigen-specific CD4+ T cells.

The V end lost 4 bases, the J end lost 5 bases, and 16 bases lay between the germline ends. The CDR3 runs 14 residues. The germline gives CDR1 SGHRS, CDR2 YFSETQ. About this clone: Its cognate antigen is unknown.

Measured with immunoSEQ multiplex PCR; TCRdb has only the in-frame clones, and not every one. The sample has fewer than 11,000 clones, about 70% seen once; the top ten hold approximately 10%. The sample was cells from a culture (not recorded whether cultured in vitro). The chain carries TRBV5-1 and TRBJ2-7; a weak D match, TRBD1 (6 bases). The source of this sequence is a human donor with melanoma. Written as DNA, the CDR3 is TGCGCCAGCAGCCTAGGACAGCTCAGGGACGAGCAGTACTTC. Translating gives CASSLGQLRDEQYF.